This T cell receptor (beta chain) was sequenced during a study of blood T cell repertoires in COVID-19 (dated by TCRdb to the early 2020s). About the investigation overall: The collaborator samples originated in the United States, Italy and Spain and spanned the acute and convalescent phases of COVID-19. Where HLA class I and class II types were available, the types were taken from metadata supplied by the sample provider, not from assay-based typing. The dataset comprised deeply sampled blood TCRbeta repertoires from subjects exposed to, actively infected with, or recovered from COVID-19. Sample metadata almost always included a de-identified subject ID, COVID-19 status, age in years and sex. The samples were drawn from the first 160 participants of the ongoing ImmuneRACE study and from 950 to 1,500 subjects provided by 6 global collaborators. The prospective study material was composed of cDNA or gDNA derived from T cells, B-cell-depleted T cells, or PBMCs. The repertoires were released in a freely available public database meant as a resource for research on the immune response to SARS-CoV-2. General findings and caveats noted by the study authors: The quantity of clinical and demographic metadata differed by source and by participant and was supplied without curation.

TCRbeta CDR3 regions were amplified from genomic DNA using the immunoSEQ Assay, a bias-controlled multiplex PCR. The source study handled its data this way. Nucleated cell counts per sample were estimated from amplification of reference gene primers within the assay. Sequence reads were collapsed and filtered to measure the absolute abundance of every unique TCRbeta CDR3 rearrangement. Productive Simpson clonality was computed per sample as the square root of Simpson's diversity index over productive rearrangements. The table comes from immuneACCESS by way of TCRdb, which keeps in-frame sequences with V and J called. Part of the clones is missing from these tables; in studies checked, under half for an unresolved V gene and the rest for unknown reasons. The V and J calls and clone size come from that table; D and trimming were worked out from the DNA. For this sample the table gives 250,000 to 300,000 clones, of which approximately 89% were detected only once. Around 2.2% of the sample is in the top ten clones.

As for this clone: It has no known antigen specificity. No much larger clonotype is one base removed from it; base qualities were not supplied.

One collaborating source in Seattle enrolled patients while the patients were actively infected and followed the patients over time throughout the course of disease. The collaborating institutions used their own protocols to collect whole blood in K2EDTA tubes. Collaborator samples were shipped for TCRbeta analysis as frozen whole blood, isolated PBMCs, or DNA extracted from either sample type. The CDR3 sequence holds 13 residues, the cysteine and phenylalanine included. The CDR3 DNA has 39 bases and is translated from base 1. V is clipped by 0 bases and J by 7 bases, and the sequence between their germline boundaries is 10 bases long. Based on the germline V gene (reference sequence), the CDR1 and CDR2 sequences are GTSNPN and SVGIG.

Source material: peripheral blood. The TCR originated in a woman aged 30 to 39 with COVID-19, enrolled during active disease. Here the chain combines TRBV30 and TRBJ1-3, with no reliable assignment of the D segment. The nucleotide sequence reads as follows: TGTGCCTGGAGTGTACGGGAAGGGAACACCATATATTTT. This is translated as CAWSVREGNTIYF.